This T cell receptor (beta chain) is from a study of blood T cell repertoires in COVID-19. Germline V gene lookup returns CDR1 SGDLS and CDR2 YYNGEE. The CDR3 length is 12 residues. Trimming left V 4 bases short and J 6 bases short, with 7 bases between. Clones were read by immunoSEQ multiplex PCR, and TCRdb kept only the in-frame ones, dropping some. In the table there are about 400,000 clones, over 75% of which are singletons. The sequence derives from a young woman with acute COVID-19. Material: PBMCs or T cells enriched from blood (not recorded which). The genes are TRBV9 and TRBJ1-4, with D uncertain. The CDR3 is CASSRSDEKLFF. The CDR3 DNA reads as TGTGCCAGCAGCCGGTCCGATGAAAAACTGTTTTTT.